Below, 15 T cell receptor beta chains from the same sample are listed, as sequenced in a study of graft-versus-host responses after intestinal transplantation. Their antigen targets remain unknown. TCRdb's table, derived via immunoSEQ multiplex PCR, lists solely in-frame clones and lacks some. The sample holds about 89,000 clones, approximately 92% seen once. This specimen was unstimulated CD4+ T cells sorted from spleen or lymph node cells, taken before intestinal transplant. The receptors come from a human donor who received an intestinal transplant.

The genes are TRBV18 and TRBJ1-4, with D perhaps matching TRBD1 (5 bases). The CDR3 has 14 residues. V was cut by 2 bases and J by 3 bases, with 7 bases left in between. From germline, CDR1 is KGHSH and CDR2 LQKENI. Written as DNA, the CDR3 is TGTGCCAGCTCACCAAGGACACCTAATGAAAAACTGTTTTTT. It specifies CASSPRTPNEKLFF.

V gene TRBV28 combines with J gene TRBJ1-2; tentatively, D is TRBD1 (5 bases). The CDR3 is 15 amino acids. Germline values: CDR1 MDHEN, CDR2 SYDVKM. Deletions cut 3 bases from V and 4 bases from J, with 15 bases between. CDR3 sequence: CASSLYYRQAYGYTF. CDR3 DNA sequence: TGTGCCAGCAGTTTGTATTACAGGCAGGCCTATGGCTACACCTTC.

CDR3 bases: TGTGCCAGTCCATGGGCGGGATACAATGAGCAGTTCTTC. Amino acids: CASPWAGYNEQFF. This chain uses TRBV7-3 with TRBJ2-1; possible D gene TRBD2, 6 bases. Trimming removed 9 bases from V and 4 bases from J, with 13 bases in between. CDR1 and CDR2 (germline): SGHTA, FQGTGA. This CDR3 has 13 residues. Full variable domain (outside the CDR3, taken from reference TRBV7-3 and TRBJ2-1): GAGVSQTPSNKVTEKGKYVELRCDPISGHTALYWYRQSLGQGPEFLIYFQGTGAADDSGLPNDRFFAVRPEGSVSTLKIQRTERGDSAVYLCASPWAGYNEQFFGPGTRLTVL.

This clone was counted once. The CDR3: CATNSGQGVTEAFF. The CDR3 nucleotides are TGTGCCACCAACTCGGGACAGGGAGTAACTGAAGCTTTCTTT. The chain couples TRBV10-3 to TRBJ1-1, with 9 bases fitting TRBD1. Germline lookup yields CDR1 ENHRY and CDR2 SYGVKD. Trimming cost V 10 bases and J 5 bases; bases outside gene matches: 11. The CDR3 runs to 14 residues.

This chain uses TRBV27 with TRBJ2-1, with a tentative D call TRBD2 (7 bases). The CDR3 sequence is 14 residues long. V lost 8 bases and J lost 2, with 13 bases in between. In germline, CDR1 is MNHEY, CDR2 SMNVEV (reference sequence). CDR3 amino acids: CASGGGATYNEQFF. For the CDR3, the DNA is TGTGCCAGCGGAGGGGGGGCTACCTACAATGAGCAGTTCTTC.

In the case of this clone: The CDR3 does not end in the conserved phenylalanine or tryptophan, so this is likely a read error. The V call is TRBV18, the J call TRBJ2-4, with 9 bases aligning to TRBD1. This CDR3 has 14 residues. The trim removed 1 base at V and 7 bases at J, leaving 2 bases unmatched. Germline-derived CDR1 and CDR2 are KGHSH and LQKENI. In DNA, the CDR3 is TGTGCCAGCTCACCACGGGGACAGGGCAACATTCAGTACCTC. Translation: CASSPRGQGNIQYL.

The chain employs TRBV7-3 and TRBJ2-5; maybe TRBD1 (5 bases). Germline V gene lookup returns CDR1 SGHTA and CDR2 FQGTGA. This CDR3 comprises 15 residues. V shed 5 bases and J shed 1 base, with 14 bases lying between them. The CDR3 spells CASSPFEGAQETQYF. CDR3 DNA: TGTGCCAGCAGCCCCTTTGAAGGGGCCCAAGAGACCCAGTACTTC.

The V gene is TRBV29-1, the J gene TRBJ2-1, with D hard to call. The CDR3 has 12 residues. Looked up from germline, CDR1 is SQVTM and CDR2 is ANQGSEA. Trimming stripped 6 bases from V and 10 bases from J, with 16 bases between. The CDR3 DNA is TGCAGCGTACCCCCCCCCGATATAGAGCAGTTCTTC. This encodes CSVPPPDIEQFF.

The rearrangement uses TRBV5-1 and TRBJ2-1; TRBD1 matches 8 bases. The CDR3 is made up of 16 amino acids. V trimming: 4 bases; J trimming: 5 bases; junction bases outside the gene matches: 11. Germline CDR1 SGHRS, CDR2 YFSETQ. The CDR3 DNA reads as TGCGCCAGCAGCAAGGAGGCCGGGACAGGCAACAATGAGCAGTTCTTC. Translating gives CASSKEAGTGNNEQFF.

About this clone itself: This CDR3 is also generated by other DNA sequences in the sample. The V and J genes are TRBV30 and TRBJ2-2; perhaps TRBD2 as D (6 bases). CDR3 length equals 15 residues. V lost 1 base, J lost 6 bases, and 15 bases lay in between. Germline V gene data show CDR1 as GTSNPN and CDR2 as SVGIG (reference sequence). The DNA for the CDR3 is TGTGCCTGGAGTGCAGGACTAATGAAGTCCGGGGAGCTGTTTTTT. Residues: CAWSAGLMKSGELFF.

V gene TRBV6-5 combines with J gene TRBJ1-4; D is ambiguous. CDR1 and CDR2 from the germline V gene are MNHEY and SVGAGI. The ends were cut back, 2 bases at V and 8 bases at J, with 12 bases in the middle. This CDR3 is built from 14 residues. CDR3 coding DNA: TGTGCCAGCAGTTACGAGGGATCCTACGAAAAACTGTTTTTT. It specifies CASSYEGSYEKLFF.

The chain links TRBV28 to TRBJ2-5; TRBD2 aligns across 10 bases. Judging by the DNA end, TRBJ2-7 fits better; the J call may be wrong. Germline V gene lookup returns CDR1 MDHEN and CDR2 SYDVKM. The CDR3 loop spans 19 amino acids. CDR3 coding DNA: TGTGCCAGCAGTCCAGTGCTCCGTTCTTCTAGCGGGAGTCTCTACGAGCAGTACTTC. This sequence encodes CASSPVLRSSSGSLYEQYF.

The chain links TRBV27 to TRBJ2-2; D possibly matches TRBD1 or TRBD2 (5 bases each). CDR1 is MNHEY and CDR2 is SMNVEV in the germline V gene (reference sequence). The CDR3 has 13 residues. V lost 7 bases and J 6 bases, leaving 12 bases between the germline ends. CDR3 DNA: TGTGCCAGCATGGGACCGTTCGCCGGGGAGCTGTTTTTT. This encodes CASMGPFAGELFF.

The chain has TRBV5-1 and TRBJ2-2; no clear D gene. Deletions cut 3 bases from V and 3 bases from J, with 3 bases between. The germline CDR1 and CDR2 sequences are SGHRS and YFSETQ. The CDR3 runs 12 residues. CDR3 protein: CASSWDTGELFF. DNA for the CDR3: TGCGCCAGCAGCTGGGACACCGGGGAGCTGTTTTTT. Based on the CDR3 plus reference TRBV5-1 and TRBJ2-2, the full variable domain is KAGVTQTPRYLIKTRGQQVTLSCSPISGHRSVSWYQQTPGQGLQFLFEYFSETQRNKGNFPGRFSGRQFSNSRSEMNVSTLELGDSALYLCASSWDTGELFFGEGSRLTVL.

The CDR3 is CASSPGQGNRRNYGYTF. The CDR3 nucleotides are TGTGCCAGCTCACCCGGGCAGGGAAACCGTCGAAACTATGGCTACACCTTC. The genes are TRBV18 and TRBJ1-2, with D possibly matching TRBD1 (5 bases). Deletions cut 3 bases from V and 2 bases from J, with 19 bases between. The CDR3 has 17 amino acids. Germline V CDR1 and CDR2: KGHSH, LQKENI.